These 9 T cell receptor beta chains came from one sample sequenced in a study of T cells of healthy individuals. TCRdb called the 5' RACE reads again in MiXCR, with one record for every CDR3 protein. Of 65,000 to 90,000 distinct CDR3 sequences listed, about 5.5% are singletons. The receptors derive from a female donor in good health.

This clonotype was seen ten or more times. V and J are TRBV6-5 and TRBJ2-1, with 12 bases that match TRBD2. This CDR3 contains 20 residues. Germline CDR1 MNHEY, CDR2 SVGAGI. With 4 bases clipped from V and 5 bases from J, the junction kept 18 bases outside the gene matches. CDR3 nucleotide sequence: TGTGCCAGCAGTTCCACGGGACTAGCGGGCTTAGGGGGGCATCACAATGAGCAGTTCTTC. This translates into CASSSTGLAGLGGHHNEQFF.

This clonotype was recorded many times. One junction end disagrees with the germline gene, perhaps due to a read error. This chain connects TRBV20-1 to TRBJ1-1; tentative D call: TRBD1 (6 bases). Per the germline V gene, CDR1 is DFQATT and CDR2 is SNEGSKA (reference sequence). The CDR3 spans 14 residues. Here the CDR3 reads CSARKGGGNTEAFF. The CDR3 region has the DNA TGCAGTGCTCGAAAGGGTGGGGGCAACACTGAAGCCTTCTTT.

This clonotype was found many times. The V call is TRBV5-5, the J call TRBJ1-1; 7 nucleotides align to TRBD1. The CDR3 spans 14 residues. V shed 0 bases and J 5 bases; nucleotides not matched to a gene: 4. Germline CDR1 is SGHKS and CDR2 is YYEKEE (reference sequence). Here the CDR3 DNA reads TGTGCCAGCAGCTTGGGGAACAGGGGTACTGAAGCTTTCTTT. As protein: CASSLGNRGTEAFF.

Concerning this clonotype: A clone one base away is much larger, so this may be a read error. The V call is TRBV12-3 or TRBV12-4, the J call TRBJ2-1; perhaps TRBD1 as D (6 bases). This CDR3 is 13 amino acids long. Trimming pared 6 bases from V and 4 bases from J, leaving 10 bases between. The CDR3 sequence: CASRSDRYNEQFF. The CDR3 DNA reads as TGTGCCAGCAGATCCGACAGGTACAATGAGCAGTTCTTC.

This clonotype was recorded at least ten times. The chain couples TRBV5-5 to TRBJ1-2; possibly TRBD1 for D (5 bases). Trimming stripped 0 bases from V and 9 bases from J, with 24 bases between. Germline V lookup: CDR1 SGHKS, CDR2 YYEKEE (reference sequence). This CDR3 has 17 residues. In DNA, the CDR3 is TGTGCCAGCAGCTTGGGGAGTACAGGAGGCCCCATTAATCGCTACACCTTC. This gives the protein CASSLGSTGGPINRYTF.

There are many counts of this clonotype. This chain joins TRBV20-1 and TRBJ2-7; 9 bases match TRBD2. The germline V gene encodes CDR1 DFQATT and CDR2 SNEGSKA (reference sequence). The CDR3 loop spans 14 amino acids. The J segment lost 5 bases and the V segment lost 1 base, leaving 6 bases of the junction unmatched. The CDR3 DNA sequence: TGCAGTGCTAGAGGGCGGGAGGGCCTCGACGAGCAGTACTTC. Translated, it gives CSARGREGLDEQYF.

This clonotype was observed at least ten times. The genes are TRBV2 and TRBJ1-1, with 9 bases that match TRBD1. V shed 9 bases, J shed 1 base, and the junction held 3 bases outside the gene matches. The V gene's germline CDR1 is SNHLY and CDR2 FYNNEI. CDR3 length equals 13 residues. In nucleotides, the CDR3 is TGTGCCAGTCCGGGACAGGGGAACACTGAAGCTTTCTTT. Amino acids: CASPGQGNTEAFF.

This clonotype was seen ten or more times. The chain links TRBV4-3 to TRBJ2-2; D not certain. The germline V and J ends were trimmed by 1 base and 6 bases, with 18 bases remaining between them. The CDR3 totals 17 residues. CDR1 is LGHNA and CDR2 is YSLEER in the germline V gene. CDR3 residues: CASSQVPGEGRAGELFF. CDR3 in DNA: TGCGCCAGCAGCCAAGTTCCAGGCGAAGGACGGGCCGGGGAGCTGTTTTTT.

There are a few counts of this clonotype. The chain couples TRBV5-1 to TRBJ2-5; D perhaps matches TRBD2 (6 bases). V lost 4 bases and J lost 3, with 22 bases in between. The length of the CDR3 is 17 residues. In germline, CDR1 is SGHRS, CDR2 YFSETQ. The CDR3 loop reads CASSPRFGGFGKETQYF. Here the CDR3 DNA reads TGCGCCAGCAGCCCGCGTTTTGGAGGGTTTGGTAAAGAGACCCAGTACTTC.